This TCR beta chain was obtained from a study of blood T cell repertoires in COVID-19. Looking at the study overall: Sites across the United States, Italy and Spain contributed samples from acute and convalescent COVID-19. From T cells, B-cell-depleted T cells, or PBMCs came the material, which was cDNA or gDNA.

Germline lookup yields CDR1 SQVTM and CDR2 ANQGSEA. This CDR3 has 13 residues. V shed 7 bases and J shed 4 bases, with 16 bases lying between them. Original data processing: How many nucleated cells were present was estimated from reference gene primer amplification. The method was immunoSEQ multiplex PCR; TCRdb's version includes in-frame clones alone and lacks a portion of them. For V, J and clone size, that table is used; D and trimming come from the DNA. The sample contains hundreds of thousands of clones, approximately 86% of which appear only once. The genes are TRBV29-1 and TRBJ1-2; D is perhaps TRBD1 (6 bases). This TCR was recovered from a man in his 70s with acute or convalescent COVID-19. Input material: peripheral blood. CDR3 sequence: CSALRDIRYGYTF. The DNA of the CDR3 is TGCAGCGCCCTCCGGGACATCCGCTATGGCTACACCTTC.